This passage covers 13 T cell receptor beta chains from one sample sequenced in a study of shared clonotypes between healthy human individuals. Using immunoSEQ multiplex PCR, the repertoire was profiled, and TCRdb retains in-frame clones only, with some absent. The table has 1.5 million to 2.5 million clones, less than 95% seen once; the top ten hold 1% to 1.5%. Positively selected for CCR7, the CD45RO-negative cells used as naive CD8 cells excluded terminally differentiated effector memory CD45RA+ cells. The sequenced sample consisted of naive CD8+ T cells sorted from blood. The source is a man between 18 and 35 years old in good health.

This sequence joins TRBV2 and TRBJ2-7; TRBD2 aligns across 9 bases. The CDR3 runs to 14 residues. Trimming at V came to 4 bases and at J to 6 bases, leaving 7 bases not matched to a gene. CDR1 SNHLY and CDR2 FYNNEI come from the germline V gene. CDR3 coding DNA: TGTGCCAGCAGTGGCTCTAGCGGGATTACCGAGCAGTACTTC. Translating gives CASSGSSGITEQYF.

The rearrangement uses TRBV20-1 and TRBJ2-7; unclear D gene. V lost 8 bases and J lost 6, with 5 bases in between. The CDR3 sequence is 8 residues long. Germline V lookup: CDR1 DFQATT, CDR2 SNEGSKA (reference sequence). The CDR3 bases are TGCAGTATTAGCGAGCAGTACTTC. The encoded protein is CSISEQYF.

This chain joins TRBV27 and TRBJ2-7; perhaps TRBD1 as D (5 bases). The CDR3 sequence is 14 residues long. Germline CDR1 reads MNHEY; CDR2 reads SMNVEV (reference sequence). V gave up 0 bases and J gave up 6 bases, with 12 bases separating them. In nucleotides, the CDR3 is TGTGCCAGCAGTTTATCAGCAGGGCCGGTCGAGCAGTACTTC. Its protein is CASSLSAGPVEQYF.

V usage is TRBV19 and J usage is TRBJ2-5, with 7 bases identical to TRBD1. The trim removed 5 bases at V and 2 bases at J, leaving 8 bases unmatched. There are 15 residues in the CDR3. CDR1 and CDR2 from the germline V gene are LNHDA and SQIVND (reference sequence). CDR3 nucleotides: TGTGCCAGTAGTGGCCTGGACAGGTATCAAGAGACCCAGTACTTC. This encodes CASSGLDRYQETQYF.

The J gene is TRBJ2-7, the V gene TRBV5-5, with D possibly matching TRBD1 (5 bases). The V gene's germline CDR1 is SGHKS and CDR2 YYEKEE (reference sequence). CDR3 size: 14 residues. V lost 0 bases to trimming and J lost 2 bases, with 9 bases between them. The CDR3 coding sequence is TGTGCCAGCAGCTTGGGCAGGGTGACCTACGAGCAGTACTTC. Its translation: CASSLGRVTYEQYF.

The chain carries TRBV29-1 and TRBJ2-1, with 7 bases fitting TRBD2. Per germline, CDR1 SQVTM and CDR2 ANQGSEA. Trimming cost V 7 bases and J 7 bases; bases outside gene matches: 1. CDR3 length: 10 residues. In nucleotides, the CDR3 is TGCAGCGAGGGAGGGAATGAGCAGTTCTTC. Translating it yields CSEGGNEQFF.

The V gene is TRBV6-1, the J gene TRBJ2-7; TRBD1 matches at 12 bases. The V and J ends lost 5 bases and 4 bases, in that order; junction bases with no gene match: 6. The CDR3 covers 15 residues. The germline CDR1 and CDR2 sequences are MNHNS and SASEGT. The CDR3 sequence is CASSSGTGGIYEQYF. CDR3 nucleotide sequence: TGTGCCAGCAGTTCCGGGACAGGGGGCATATACGAGCAGTACTTC.

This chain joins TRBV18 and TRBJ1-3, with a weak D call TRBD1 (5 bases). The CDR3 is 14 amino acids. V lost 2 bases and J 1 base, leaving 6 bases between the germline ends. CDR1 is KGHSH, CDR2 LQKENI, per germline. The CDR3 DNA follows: TGTGCCAGCTCACCAGCAGGGTCTGGAAACACCATATATTTT. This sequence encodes CASSPAGSGNTIYF.

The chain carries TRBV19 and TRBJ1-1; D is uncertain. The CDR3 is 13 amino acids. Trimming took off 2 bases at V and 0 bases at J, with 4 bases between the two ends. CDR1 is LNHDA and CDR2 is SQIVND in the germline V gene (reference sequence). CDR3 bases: TGTGCCAGTAGTATACGCATGAACACTGAAGCTTTCTTT. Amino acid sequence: CASSIRMNTEAFF.

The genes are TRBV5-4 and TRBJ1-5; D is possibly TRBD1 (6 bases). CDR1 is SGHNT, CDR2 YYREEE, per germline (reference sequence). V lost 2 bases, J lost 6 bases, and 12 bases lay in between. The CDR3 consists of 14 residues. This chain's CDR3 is CASSLWGAGQPQHF. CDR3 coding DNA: TGTGCCAGCAGCTTATGGGGGGCGGGTCAGCCCCAGCATTTT.

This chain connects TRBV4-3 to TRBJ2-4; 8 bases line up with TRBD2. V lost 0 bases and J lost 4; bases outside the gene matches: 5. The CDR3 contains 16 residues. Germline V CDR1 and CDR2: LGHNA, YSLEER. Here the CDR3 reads CASSQDWASGKNIQYF. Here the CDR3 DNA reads TGCGCCAGCAGCCAAGATTGGGCTAGCGGGAAAAACATTCAGTACTTC.

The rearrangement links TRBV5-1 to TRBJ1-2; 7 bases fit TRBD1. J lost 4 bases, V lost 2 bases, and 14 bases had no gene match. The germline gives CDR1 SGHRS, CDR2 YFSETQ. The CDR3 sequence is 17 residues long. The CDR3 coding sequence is TGCGCCAGCAGCTTAGATGGACAGGACATTTTTATCTATGGCTACACCTTC. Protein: CASSLDGQDIFIYGYTF.

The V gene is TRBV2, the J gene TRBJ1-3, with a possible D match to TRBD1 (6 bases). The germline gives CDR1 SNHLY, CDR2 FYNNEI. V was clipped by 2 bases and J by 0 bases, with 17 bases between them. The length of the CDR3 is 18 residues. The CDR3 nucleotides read TGTGCCAGCAGTGAAATCGGAGGGACACCGCGCTCTGGAAACACCATATATTTT. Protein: CASSEIGGTPRSGNTIYF.